This TCR beta chain originates from a study of identical twins. Study-level points and caveats: With monozygotic twins, out-of-frame TCR alpha sharing exceeded what models estimated. Compared with unrelated sharing, twin-shared out-of-frame alpha sequences had more low-probability sequences.

Losses at the gene ends were 0 bases for V and 4 bases for J; bases not matched to a gene: 14. The CDR3 is made up of 18 amino acids. Germline CDR1 LGHNA, CDR2 YNFKEQ. This clonotype has more than one count but fewer than ten. What it binds is unknown. Template switching, a step in the protocol, added a universal primer site, and cDNA carried unique molecular identifiers. TCRdb re-called the 5' RACE reads through MiXCR, storing one row per CDR3 protein. The sample yields 400,000 to 550,000 distinct CDR3 sequences, roughly an eighth seen once. Every one of the donors was a healthy Caucasian. These records were also assigned to another study, of yellow fever vaccine responses in identical twins.

The sequence came from a woman between 18 and 29 years old in good health. Sequencing was carried out using CD4+ T cells sorted from blood. This chain links TRBV4-2 with TRBJ2-7; 8 bases map to TRBD2. CDR3 residues: CASSQEPPGLGAKYEQYF. The CDR3 DNA reads as TGTGCCAGCAGCCAAGAACCTCCGGGACTAGGAGCGAAGTACGAGCAGTACTTC.